The clone carrying this T cell receptor beta chain was found a few times. Its antigen is unknown. The data derive from a study of T cells after yellow fever vaccination. Study at large: Those fractions that held only low numbers of cells were prepared using the SMART-Seq v4 Ultra Low Input RNA kit.

The V end was cut by 4 bases, the J end by 5 bases, with 21 bases between. The germline V gene encodes CDR1 SGHDN and CDR2 FVKESK. This CDR3 has 16 residues. TCRdb ran MiXCR on the 5' RACE reads and lists one entry per CDR3 protein. The sample holds approximately 260,000 distinct CDR3 sequences, around 4.9% seen once. General study results and limits: Abundant bulk-derived clonotypes could contaminate FACS-sorted repertoires. Reappearance after the booster was observed for most primary-vaccination clones (about 96% CD4, roughly 90% CD8). Weaker in magnitude, the secondary response showed a faster peak on day 5 versus 15.

This receptor was taken from a young man who received the YFV17D yellow fever vaccine. Sequencing was performed on CD4+ T cells sorted from PBMCs, taken on the day of the yellow fever booster vaccination. This chain uses TRBV14 with TRBJ2-7; D may be TRBD1 (5 bases). The CDR3 DNA reads as TGTGCCAGCAGCCCCCTATTAGGTAGGGGTATCCACGAGCAGTACTTC. Its translation: CASSPLLGRGIHEQYF.